Sequencing of this TCR beta chain was carried out in a study of Ad26.COV2.S vaccination and SARS-CoV-2 variants (dated by TCRdb to about 2021). Describing the broader study: Vaccine-arm donors were drawn from COV1001, a multicentre, randomized, double-blind, placebo-controlled phase I-IIa trial of Ad26.COV2.S in healthy adults. The specificity and breadth of SARS-CoV-2-reactive T cell receptors after Ad26.COV2.S vaccination were assessed by TCRbeta repertoire sequencing. Trial participants were randomized into five groups of five, in which low-dose or high-dose Ad26.COV2.S was given once or twice, or placebo was given on both occasions. The TCR-sequenced set comprised around 30 samples: approximately 19 Ad26.COV2.S vaccine recipients, 5 placebo recipients and 8 SARS-CoV-2 convalescent individuals. Blinding of investigators to trial group allocation was maintained during experiments and outcome assessment. Ad26.COV2.S was administered intramuscularly at 5 x 10^10 or 1 x 10^11 viral particles, either as a single shot or as two shots given 56 days apart. Study-level results and caveats: Spike-specific TCR breadth was higher in Ad26.COV2.S recipients than in placebo recipients (P = 0.0014). The study lacked the statistical power to compare responses across vaccine doses or regimens. After vaccination, substantial breadth of spike-specific CD8+ and CD4+ T cell responses was reported. According to the authors, total T cell responses may have been underestimated by the TCR breadth and depth analyses. Comparable non-spike TCR breadth was observed between vaccine and placebo recipients, consistent with only spike being contained in the vaccine.

On this clone: What this receptor recognizes is not known. Nothing much larger sits one base from this clone, and base qualities are not available.

The sample's treatment or condition, from its label and the paper: some 19 received Ad26.COV2.S at low or high dose, single or two shots; about five received placebo; per-sample allocation not given. Repertoires of vaccine and placebo recipients were sequenced from samples taken on day 63 after the first injection. Between 29 July and 7 August 2020, Cohort 1b enrolled 25 adults aged 18-55 years at one site in Boston, USA. Ad26.COV2.S was a replication-incompetent adenovirus type 26 vector that expressed a prefusion-stabilized SARS-CoV-2 spike protein derived from the original Wuhan strain. There are 11 amino acids in the CDR3, from cysteine to phenylalanine inclusive. Left in the record is the CDR3 DNA by itself, 33 bases read in frame from the first base. As encoded in the germline V gene, CDR1 is SGHRS while CDR2 is YFSETQ. The junction carries 2 bases between V and J, which are trimmed by 4 bases and 4 bases respectively.

The immunoSEQ Assay was used to sequence TCRbeta CDR3 regions. After extraction, genomic DNA underwent amplification by bias-controlled multiplex PCR, followed by high-throughput sequencing. The authors' pipeline ran thus. To quantify the absolute abundance of every unique TCRbeta CDR3 region, sequences were collapsed and filtered. T cell fraction was estimated by normalization of TCRbeta template counts to usable DNA, with usable DNA being measured through amplification of reference genes present in all nucleated cells. Repertoire TCRs were annotated as SARS-CoV-2-specific when V gene, CDR3 amino acid sequence and J gene were exactly matched to a known reactive TCR set. The reference SARS-CoV-2 TCR set was derived from MIRA and filtered for enrichment in COVID-19-positive ImmuneCODE repertoires, a step that removed public or cross-reactive TCRs. Based on the MIRA antigens, annotated TCRs were further analysed at the level of specific ORF or position within ORF. Breadth was defined as the number of annotated unique rearrangements divided by the total number of unique productive rearrangements, and depth was defined as the summed frequency of the annotated unique rearrangements. Two-sided Wilcoxon rank-sum tests were applied when comparing TCR breadth between groups. Held by TCRdb, this immuneACCESS table contains in-frame sequences only and omits some clones. Under half of the omission traces to an unresolved V gene where checked; the cause of the rest is unknown. V, J and clone size reflect that table, while D and trimming were determined from the DNA. The sample has about 400,000 clones on record, 80% to 90% of them singletons. Roughly 7.4% of the sample belongs to the ten largest clones.

The starting material was peripheral blood, obtained in a trial of Ad26.COV2.S vaccine versus placebo. This receptor was taken from a person between 18 and 59 years old who received the Ad26.COV2.S COVID-19 vaccine or a placebo. The V gene is TRBV5-1 and the J gene is TRBJ2-2; no confident D gene assignment can be made. The bases are TGCGCCAGCAGCGGCACCGGGGAGCTGTTTTTT. Its protein product is CASSGTGELFF.